Included here is one T cell receptor (beta chain) sequence, with context. Its antigen is unknown. The trim removed 3 bases at V and 6 bases at J, leaving 14 bases unmatched. CDR1 and CDR2 from the germline V gene are SGHKS and YYEKEE (reference sequence). The length of the CDR3 is 17 residues. Assay used: immunoSEQ multiplex PCR; TCRdb lists only in-frame clones, some missing. Counted here are approximately 82,000 clones, roughly 90% occurring once; the ten biggest clones make up over 4.5%. This specimen comes from a study of T cell responses to AZD1222 COVID-19 vaccine. General study points: After two AZD1222 doses, spike-specific TCR breadth and depth rose versus day 0. Clonal diversity may have been underestimated in mostly white British donors. Repertoire sampling was restricted to post-peak T cell response timepoints. Nearly half of the spike-specific TCRs reportedly recognize variant regions that carry no mutations.

This TCR was sampled from an adult in good health. Sequencing was performed on peripheral blood, taken on day 0 of AZD1222 vaccination. The chain uses TRBV5-5 and TRBJ1-1, with TRBD1 matching 10 bases. The CDR3 nucleotides are TGTGCCAGCAGCTCCGGTGGGACAGGGGTTAGGTTGGCTGAAGCTTTCTTT. As protein: CASSSGGTGVRLAEAFF.